This T cell receptor beta chain was recovered during a study of chemoradiotherapy in HPV16-positive cancers. About the research overall: Functional T-cell assays on two HPV16-positive patients' cells defined candidate HPV-specific clones and common TCR motifs. General study points: Only a couple of HPV16-positive patients supplied the functional HPV-specificity definition. Candidate HPV-specific clones and E7-related TCR motifs grew in tumor during treatment.

Germline values: CDR1 SGHNT, CDR2 YENEEA. This CDR3 is built from 15 residues. The V gene end was trimmed by 0 bases and the J gene end by 1 base; junction bases not matched to a gene: 2. The assay was immunoSEQ multiplex PCR, and TCRdb's table has in-frame clones only and misses some. The sample has about 68,000 clones; about nine tenths are singletons. Over chemoradiotherapy, repertoires were sampled more than once. With respect to this clone: Its cognate antigen is unknown.

This sequence was found in a human donor with HPV-associated anogenital cancer. V usage is TRBV11-3 and J usage is TRBJ2-7, with TRBD2 identical over 8 bases. Material: blood, obtained from a patient who underwent chemoradiotherapy. The CDR3 nucleotides are TGTGCCAGCAGCTTAGACGGCGGGGGGTCCTACGAGCAGTACTTC. Amino acids: CASSLDGGGSYEQYF.